Below, 31 T cell receptor beta chains from the same sample are listed, as sequenced in a study of blood T cell repertoires in COVID-19. Clones were read by immunoSEQ multiplex PCR, and TCRdb kept only the in-frame ones, dropping some. The repertoire holds about 120,000 clones, with approximately 80% as singletons. The sequencing sample was made of peripheral blood. Receptors were obtained from a man between 65 and 85 years old with acute or convalescent COVID-19.

The chain uses TRBV6-5 and TRBJ1-5; a possible D gene is TRBD1 (5 bases). Germline-derived CDR1 and CDR2 are MNHEY and SVGAGI. CDR3 size: 13 residues. V dropped 5 bases and J dropped 5 bases, with 10 bases sitting between them. DNA of the CDR3: TGTGCCAGCAGTAGGACATTAGATCAGCCCCAGCATTTT. It translates to CASSRTLDQPQHF.

With respect to this clone: Other DNA sequences within the sample encode an identical CDR3. This CDR3 reads CASSLVGGSSYNEQFF. CDR3 in DNA: TGTGCCAGCAGCTTAGTTGGGGGGTCCTCCTACAATGAGCAGTTCTTC. This chain links TRBV7-2 with TRBJ2-1; the D gene is possibly TRBD2 (6 bases). Germline CDR1 SGHTA, CDR2 FQGNSA. CDR3 size: 16 residues. V lost 1 base and J lost 0, with 10 bases in between.

The V call is TRBV27, the J call TRBJ1-2; weak D call: TRBD1 (5 bases). The CDR3 runs to 15 residues. With 5 bases removed from V and 5 bases from J, the gap between germline ends came to 18 bases. Looked up from germline, CDR1 is MNHEY and CDR2 is SMNVEV (reference sequence). Here the CDR3 DNA reads TGTGCCAGCAGTGCCTCCGGGACTCGGTCTTATGGCTACACCTTC. Translating it yields CASSASGTRSYGYTF.

The rearrangement uses TRBV3-1 (or the pseudogene TRBV3-2) and TRBJ1-3; D gene unclear. This CDR3 is built from 16 residues. Germline V gene data show CDR1 as LGHDT and CDR2 as YNNKEL (reference sequence). V lost 3 bases to trimming and J lost 1 base, with 13 bases between them. The CDR3 spells CASSQDTATSGNTIYF. The CDR3 DNA reads TGTGCCAGCAGCCAGGATACAGCAACTTCTGGAAACACCATATATTTT.

For this clone: An end of the junction differs from the germline gene, which may be a read error. At the DNA level, this CDR3 is encoded by other sequences in the same sample as well. The chain joins TRBV7-8 to TRBJ1-5; D might be TRBD1 (5 bases). The length of the CDR3 is 14 residues. Germline values: CDR1 SGHVS, CDR2 FQNEAQ. Written as DNA, the CDR3 is TGTGCCAGCAGATTAGGGGCAAGCAATCAGCCCCAGCATTTT. Translating it yields CASRLGASNQPQHF.

V and J are TRBV11-3 and TRBJ2-2, with D possibly TRBD2 on 5 matching bases. The V and J ends lost 2 bases and 6 bases respectively, with 10 bases between them. The germline gives CDR1 SGHNT, CDR2 YENEEA. This CDR3 contains 14 residues. The CDR3 loop is CASSLRERPGELFF. The DNA of the CDR3 is TGTGCCAGCAGCTTAAGGGAGCGTCCCGGGGAGCTGTTTTTT.

The chain joins TRBV18 to TRBJ1-6; a weak D match, TRBD1 (5 bases). Germline V gives CDR1 KGHSH, CDR2 LQKENI. V lost 4 bases and J lost 0, with 7 bases in between. The CDR3 has 15 amino acids. For the CDR3, the DNA is TGTGCCAGCTCACGGCAGGGCTCCTATAATTCACCCCTCCACTTT. It translates to CASSRQGSYNSPLHF.

This clone appeared once. This chain links TRBV4-2 with TRBJ2-3; no firm D call. Per germline, CDR1 LGHNA and CDR2 YNFKEQ. V was pared by 6 bases and J by 4 bases, with 11 bases between. The CDR3 runs 13 residues. Here the CDR3 DNA reads TGTGCCAGCAGTTTGTTTGACTCAGATACGCAGTATTTT. Its protein product is CASSLFDSDTQYF.

J is TRBJ2-1 and V is TRBV18; possible D gene TRBD2, 5 bases. Germline lookup yields CDR1 KGHSH and CDR2 LQKENI. This CDR3 contains 13 residues. V gave up 3 bases and J gave up 10 bases, with 13 bases separating them. The CDR3 here is CASSPEGLGEQFF. The CDR3 DNA follows: TGTGCCAGCTCACCCGAGGGTCTTGGGGAGCAGTTCTTC.

The chain carries TRBV3-1 (or the pseudogene TRBV3-2) and TRBJ2-5; 11 nucleotides agree with TRBD2. With V trimmed by 2 bases and J by 5 bases, 10 bases remained unmatched. The CDR3 totals 17 residues. CDR1 is LGHDT and CDR2 is YNNKEL in the germline V gene (reference sequence). Here the CDR3 reads CASSQWGSGGASETQYF. The DNA for the CDR3 is TGTGCCAGCAGCCAATGGGGTAGCGGGGGGGCCTCGGAGACCCAGTACTTC.

V and J are TRBV3-1 (or the pseudogene TRBV3-2) and TRBJ1-5; the match to TRBD1 covers 8 bases. The CDR3 has 14 amino acids. The V and J ends lost 4 bases and 3 bases, in that order; junction bases with no gene match: 2. Germline V gene lookup returns CDR1 LGHDT and CDR2 YNNKEL (reference sequence). CDR3 sequence (DNA): TGTGCCAGCAGCCCAGGGGGCTACAATCAGCCCCAGCATTTT. It is translated as CASSPGGYNQPQHF.

The genes are TRBV5-6 and TRBJ1-1; D perhaps matches TRBD1 (6 bases). Trimming cost V 4 bases and J 2 bases, with 9 bases left between them. CDR3 size: 13 residues. Germline assignment: CDR1 SGHDT and CDR2 YYEEEE. The CDR3 DNA is TGTGCCAGCAGCAAGGACAGAAACACTGAAGCTTTCTTT. This translates into CASSKDRNTEAFF.

The chain uses TRBV9 and TRBJ2-1; TRBD2 matches 8 bases. V lost 7 bases and J lost 3; bases outside the gene matches: 6. Per germline, CDR1 SGDLS and CDR2 YYNGEE. This CDR3 spans 14 amino acids. In DNA form, the CDR3 reads TGTGCCAGCTCCTCGGGACTAGACTACAATGAGCAGTTCTTC. Its translation: CASSSGLDYNEQFF.

V gene TRBV9 combines with J gene TRBJ1-4; 7 nucleotides line up with TRBD1. Germline V CDR1 and CDR2: SGDLS, YYNGEE. Losses at the gene ends were 4 bases for V and 5 bases for J; bases not matched to a gene: 14. The CDR3 totals 17 residues. CDR3 in amino acids: CASSSGTVVGMNEKLFF. The CDR3, as DNA: TGTGCCAGCAGCTCGGGGACAGTTGTTGGCATGAATGAAAAACTGTTTTTT.

The chain employs TRBV2 and TRBJ2-5, with 10 positions matching TRBD2. CDR3 length: 15 amino acids. Germline values: CDR1 SNHLY, CDR2 FYNNEI. With V trimmed by 5 bases and J by 5 bases, 8 bases remained unmatched. CDR3 loop: CASSSQRGGPETQYF. The CDR3 coding sequence is TGTGCCAGCAGTTCCCAGCGGGGGGGCCCGGAGACCCAGTACTTC.

This clone was found once. The chain uses TRBV28 and TRBJ1-2; 7 positions agree with TRBD1. The CDR3 totals 14 residues. V trimming: 4 bases; J trimming: 5 bases; junction bases outside the gene matches: 7. Germline CDR1 is MDHEN and CDR2 is SYDVKM. In nucleotides, the CDR3 is TGTGCCAGCAGTTACATAAACAGGGGTTATGGCTACACCTTC. Amino acids: CASSYINRGYGYTF.

The chain uses TRBV19 and TRBJ2-7; D might be TRBD2 (5 bases). The germline V gene has CDR1 LNHDA and CDR2 SQIVND (reference sequence). The CDR3 sequence is 15 residues long. Trimming pared 2 bases from V and 3 bases from J, leaving 14 bases between. Written as DNA, the CDR3 is TGTGCCAGTAGTATAAAAGGGAGCCCCAACTACGAGCAGTACTTC. Its translation: CASSIKGSPNYEQYF.

With respect to this clone: A read error may produce the germline difference seen at one junction end. This chain links TRBV7-7 with TRBJ2-6; D not resolved. Looked up from germline, CDR1 is SSHAT and CDR2 is FNYEAQ (reference sequence). CDR3 size: 16 residues. CDR3 nucleotide sequence: TGTGCTAGCAGCCCCCTGGCGGCGAACGGGGCCAACGTCCTGACTTTC. Protein product: CASSPLAANGANVLTF.

The CDR3 protein is CASSSTLLTGSTEAFF. CDR3 nucleotides: TGTGCCAGCAGCTCCACGTTACTAACAGGGTCCACTGAAGCTTTCTTT. The V and J genes are TRBV5-6 and TRBJ1-1; a weak D match, TRBD1 (6 bases). CDR1 is SGHDT and CDR2 is YYEEEE in the germline V gene. The CDR3 is 16 amino acids. V was shortened by 3 bases and J by 4 bases, with 19 bases between the two germline ends.

The genes are TRBV11-3 and TRBJ2-2, with D perhaps TRBD1 (5 bases). V dropped 1 base and J dropped 1 base, with 7 bases sitting between them. The CDR3 is 15 residues long. Germline V lookup: CDR1 SGHNT, CDR2 YENEEA. The CDR3 nucleotides are TGTGCCAGCAGCTTAGTAAGGGGGAACACCGGGGAGCTGTTTTTT. Translated: CASSLVRGNTGELFF.

The chain joins TRBV10-1 to TRBJ2-3; no reliable D call. The V end lost 6 bases, the J end lost 4 bases, and 8 bases lay between the germline ends. CDR1 and CDR2 (germline): WNHNN, SYGVQD (reference sequence). This CDR3 is built from 12 residues. DNA for the CDR3: TGCGCCAGCAGCCCCAATTCAGATACGCAGTATTTT. This encodes CASSPNSDTQYF.

The rearrangement uses TRBV6-4 and TRBJ1-6; 7 bases are shared with TRBD1. The J segment lost 10 bases and the V segment lost 4 bases, leaving 10 bases of the junction unmatched. The CDR3 loop spans 15 amino acids. Germline V gives CDR1 MRHNA, CDR2 SNTAGT. The CDR3 nucleotides are TGTGCCAGCAGTGCGCAGGGGGGTGGAACATCACCCCTCCACTTT. This codes for CASSAQGGGTSPLHF.

This chain links TRBV29-1 with TRBJ2-3; D remains ambiguous. Germline assignment: CDR1 SQVTM and CDR2 ANQGSEA. The CDR3 is made up of 11 amino acids. The V and J ends lost 7 bases and 4 bases respectively, with 9 bases between them. In DNA form, the CDR3 reads TGCAGCGCCGGGTTTGCAGATACGCAGTATTTT. This sequence encodes CSAGFADTQYF.

This chain links TRBV11-2 with TRBJ2-1; TRBD1 matches 7 bases. The CDR3 is 15 amino acids. J was trimmed by 5 bases and V by 5 bases; bases with no gene match: 9. Per germline, CDR1 SGHAT and CDR2 FQNNGV. CDR3 loop: CASSVPGQPDNEQFF. The CDR3 DNA sequence: TGTGCCAGCAGCGTACCGGGACAGCCTGACAATGAGCAGTTCTTC.

The chain carries TRBV7-8 and TRBJ1-3; 10 bases are a match to TRBD1. The CDR3 sequence is 21 residues long. Germline-derived CDR1 and CDR2 are SGHVS and FQNEAQ. The V gene end was trimmed by 3 bases and the J gene end by 0 bases; junction bases not matched to a gene: 17. The CDR3 reads CASSFRDDRGRSDRSGNTIYF. CDR3 DNA sequence: TGTGCCAGCAGCTTTCGGGACGACAGGGGGCGATCCGACCGCTCTGGAAACACCATATATTTT.

The genes are TRBV5-1 and TRBJ2-7, with a possible D match to TRBD1 (6 bases). Per the germline V gene, CDR1 is SGHRS and CDR2 is YFSETQ. CDR3 length equals 16 residues. Trimming shortened V by 2 bases and J by 2 bases, and 17 bases separated the two germline ends. CDR3 nucleotides: TGCGCCAGCAGCTTTTTGACAGGCTCCCTTCCCTACGAGCAGTACTTC. Its protein product is CASSFLTGSLPYEQYF.

This chain links TRBV5-4 with TRBJ1-1; D remains unclear. The length of the CDR3 is 13 residues. The V gene lost 3 bases and the J gene lost 1 base, with 7 bases spanning the gap. CDR1 and CDR2 (germline): SGHNT, YYREEE (reference sequence). In DNA, the CDR3 is TGTGCCAGCAGCTCCCGAGGGAACACTGAAGCTTTCTTT. Residues: CASSSRGNTEAFF.

The chain carries TRBV5-1 and TRBJ1-4; 8 bases agree with TRBD1. In germline, CDR1 is SGHRS, CDR2 YFSETQ. CDR3 length equals 15 residues. Trimming took 4 bases from V and 0 from J; bases not matched to a gene: 2. The chain's CDR3 is CASSPTGATNEKLFF. The CDR3 nucleotides read TGCGCCAGCAGCCCGACAGGGGCAACTAATGAAAAACTGTTTTTT.

The chain carries TRBV9 and TRBJ1-6, with 9 bases matching TRBD1. Losses at the gene ends were 4 bases for V and 9 bases for J; bases not matched to a gene: 8. The CDR3 sequence is 15 residues long. CDR1 and CDR2 from the germline V gene are SGDLS and YYNGEE. The CDR3 sequence is CASSPRQGGASPLHF. The CDR3 DNA follows: TGTGCCAGCAGCCCTCGACAGGGGGGGGCTTCACCCCTCCACTTT.

V and J are TRBV6-1 and TRBJ2-4; TRBD2 agrees at 7 bases. CDR1 and CDR2 (germline): MNHNS, SASEGT. V lost 3 bases to trimming and J lost 1 base; unmatched junction nucleotides: 0. This CDR3 has 14 residues. As DNA, the CDR3 is TGTGCCAGCAGTGAGGGGGGGGCCAAAAACATTCAGTACTTC. It encodes CASSEGGAKNIQYF.

This clone occurred once. CDR3 sequence: CASEKGGAQPQHF. The CDR3 DNA reads TGTGCCAGCGAGAAGGGGGGGGCTCAGCCCCAGCATTTT. The chain carries TRBV12-3 or TRBV12-4 and TRBJ1-5, with D possibly being TRBD1 (6 bases). Trimming removed 8 bases from V and 6 bases from J, with 14 bases in between. There are 13 residues in the CDR3.